The subject of this entry is one T cell receptor beta chain. The data were obtained in a study of PD-L1 blockade in urothelial cancer. Here immunoSEQ multiplex PCR was the method, and the copy in TCRdb shows in-frame clones only, minus some. Of tens of thousands of clones in the sample, around 87% are singletons; the top ten hold under 3.5%. The clonotype was recovered from a man in his forties or fifties with urothelial cancer. Specimen: PBMCs, collected around atezolizumab (anti-PD-L1) treatment.

CDR3 DNA: TGTGCCAGCATTCCAGCGGCGTTCGAGCAGTACTTC. Protein: CASIPAAFEQYF. The J gene is TRBJ2-7, the V gene TRBV7-2, with D possibly matching TRBD2 (5 bases). In germline, CDR1 is SGHTA, CDR2 FQGNSA. V was trimmed by 7 bases and J by 6 bases, leaving 13 bases between them. The CDR3 runs to 12 residues.